A single sample is the source of the 8 T cell receptor beta chains below, sequenced in a study of blood T cell repertoires in COVID-19. Profiled with immunoSEQ multiplex PCR; TCRdb holds only in-frame clones, not every one. The table records 390,000 or so clones, about 89% of them present only once. Material: peripheral blood. These TCRs come from a woman aged 25-40 years with COVID-19, enrolled during active disease.

The chain couples TRBV18 to TRBJ2-2; 7 bases align to TRBD2. The CDR3 sequence is 17 residues long. From germline, CDR1 is KGHSH and CDR2 LQKENI. The junction had 11 bases not matched to a gene; V was cut back by 3 bases and J by 4 bases. The CDR3 DNA follows: TGTGCCAGCTCACCGGCGGCTAGCGGAGCGTCCACCGGGGAGCTGTTTTTT. This codes for CASSPAASGASTGELFF. The full variable domain, with the rest looked up from reference TRBV18 and TRBJ2-2, is NAGVMQNPRHLVRRRGQEARLRCSPMKGHSHVYWYRQLPEEGLKFMVYLQKENIIDESGMPKERFSAEFPKEGPSILRIQQVVRGDSAAYFCASSPAASGASTGELFFGEGSRLTVL.

V gene TRBV7-9 combines with J gene TRBJ1-3; D perhaps matches TRBD1 (5 bases). V dropped 2 bases and J dropped 4 bases, with 6 bases sitting between them. The CDR3 extends over 13 amino acids. CDR1 SEHNR and CDR2 FQNEAQ come from the germline V gene (reference sequence). The CDR3 region is CASSLNRGNTIYF. The CDR3 nucleotides read TGTGCCAGCAGCTTAAACAGGGGAAACACCATATATTTT.

The chain combines TRBV6-4 with TRBJ2-6; the match to TRBD1 covers 8 bases. CDR1 is MRHNA, CDR2 SNTAGT, per germline. The CDR3 spans 16 residues. Trimming at V came to 0 bases and at J to 3 bases, leaving 1 base not matched to a gene. The CDR3 is CASSDSTGDGANVLTF. The CDR3 nucleotides are TGTGCCAGCAGTGACTCGACAGGGGATGGGGCCAACGTCCTGACTTTC.

The gene calls are TRBV28 and TRBJ2-7; 10 bases agree with TRBD1. Germline CDR1 reads MDHEN; CDR2 reads SYDVKM. V gave up 5 bases and J gave up 1 base; unmatched junction bases: 5. This CDR3 has 15 residues. CDR3 sequence (DNA): TGTGCCAGCAGTCACGGACAGGGGGGATCCTACGAGCAGTACTTC. The encoded protein is CASSHGQGGSYEQYF.

The rearrangement links TRBV10-1 to TRBJ2-1; D not certain. The CDR3 is 17 amino acids. Trimming removed 4 bases at V and 0 bases at J, with 16 bases between. CDR1 is WNHNN, CDR2 SYGVQD, per germline (reference sequence). The CDR3 sequence: CASSALSSPGSYNEQFF. For the CDR3, the DNA is TGCGCCAGCAGTGCTCTCTCGAGCCCAGGCTCCTACAATGAGCAGTTCTTC.

The rearrangement links TRBV27 to TRBJ2-2, with 7 positions matching TRBD1. The CDR3 is 16 amino acids. After removal of 3 bases from V and 0 bases from J, the junction contained 4 bases not matched to a gene. From germline, CDR1 is MNHEY and CDR2 SMNVEV (reference sequence). CDR3 in amino acids: CASSLTTGPNTGELFF. CDR3 sequence (DNA): TGTGCCAGCAGTTTGACGACAGGGCCGAACACCGGGGAGCTGTTTTTT.

The chain employs TRBV28 and TRBJ2-2; maybe TRBD1 (5 bases). V dropped 4 bases and J dropped 4 bases, with 10 bases sitting between them. CDR1 MDHEN and CDR2 SYDVKM come from the germline V gene. The CDR3 spans 14 residues. The CDR3 reads CASSSTGSTGELFF. For the CDR3, the DNA is TGTGCCAGCAGTTCTACAGGCTCCACCGGGGAGCTGTTTTTT.

The V gene is TRBV7-3, the J gene TRBJ2-3; a weak D match, TRBD1 (7 bases). The CDR3 is 17 residues long. CDR1 is SGHTA and CDR2 is FQGTGA in the germline V gene. V shed 3 bases and J shed 3 bases, with 19 bases lying between them. CDR3 residues: CASSFGVGGGRTDTQYF. The CDR3 region has the DNA TGTGCCAGCAGCTTTGGGGTCGGAGGGGGCCGGACAGATACGCAGTATTTT.